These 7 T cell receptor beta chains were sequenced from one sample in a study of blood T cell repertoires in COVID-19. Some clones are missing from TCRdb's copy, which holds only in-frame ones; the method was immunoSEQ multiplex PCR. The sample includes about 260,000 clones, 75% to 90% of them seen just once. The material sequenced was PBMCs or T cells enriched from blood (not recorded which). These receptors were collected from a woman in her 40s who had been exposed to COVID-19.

The CDR3 DNA reads as TGTGCCAGCAGTCCGAACAGGGCCTCTAATGAAAAACTGTTTTTT. Its translation: CASSPNRASNEKLFF. The chain joins TRBV6-5 to TRBJ1-4, with D possibly matching TRBD1 (6 bases). The CDR3 is 15 amino acids. V lost 5 bases to trimming and J lost 3 bases, with 13 bases between them. Per germline, CDR1 MNHEY and CDR2 SVGAGI.

CDR3 amino acids: CASSRQEHWGTEAFF. The CDR3 DNA follows: TGTGCCAGCTCCCGACAGGAACACTGGGGCACTGAAGCTTTCTTT. This chain links TRBV5-6 with TRBJ1-1; D possibly corresponds to TRBD1 (6 bases). Per the germline V gene, CDR1 is SGHDT and CDR2 is YYEEEE. This CDR3 spans 15 amino acids. Trimming removed 7 bases at V and 4 bases at J, with 20 bases between.

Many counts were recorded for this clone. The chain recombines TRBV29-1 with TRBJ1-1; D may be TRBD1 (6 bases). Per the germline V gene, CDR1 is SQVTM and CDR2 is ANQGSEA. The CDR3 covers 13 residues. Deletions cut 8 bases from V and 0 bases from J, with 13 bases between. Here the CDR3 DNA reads TGCAGCACTCGACAGGCCATGAACACTGAAGCTTTCTTT. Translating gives CSTRQAMNTEAFF.

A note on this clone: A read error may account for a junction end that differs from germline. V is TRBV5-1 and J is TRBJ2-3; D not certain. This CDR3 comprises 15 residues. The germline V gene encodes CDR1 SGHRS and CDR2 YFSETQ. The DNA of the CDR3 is TGTGCCAGCAGCTTGGTTTCGCGGAGCACAGATACGCAGTATTTT. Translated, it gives CASSLVSRSTDTQYF.

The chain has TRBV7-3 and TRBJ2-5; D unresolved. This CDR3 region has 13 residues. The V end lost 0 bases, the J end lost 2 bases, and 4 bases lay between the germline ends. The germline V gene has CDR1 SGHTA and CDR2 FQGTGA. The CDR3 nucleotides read TGTGCCAGCAGCTTAACACAGCAAGAGACCCAGTACTTC. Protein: CASSLTQQETQYF. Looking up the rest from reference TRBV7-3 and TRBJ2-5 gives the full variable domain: GAGVSQTPSNKVTEKGKYVELRCDPISGHTALYWYRQSLGQGPEFLIYFQGTGAADDSGLPNDRFFAVRPEGSVSTLKIQRTERGDSAVYLCASSLTQQETQYFGPGTRLLVL.

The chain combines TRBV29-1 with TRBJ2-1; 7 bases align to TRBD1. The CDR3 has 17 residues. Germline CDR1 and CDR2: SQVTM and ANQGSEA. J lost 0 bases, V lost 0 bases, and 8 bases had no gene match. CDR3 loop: CSVEDSRGQLSYNEQFF. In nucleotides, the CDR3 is TGCAGCGTTGAAGATTCCAGGGGACAGCTCTCCTACAATGAGCAGTTCTTC.

CDR3 in DNA: TGTGCCACCAGTGACCCGAGCGGGTCCCAAGAGACCCAGTACTTC. This translates into CATSDPSGSQETQYF. The gene calls are TRBV24-1 and TRBJ2-5; D is perhaps TRBD2 (6 bases). The CDR3 contains 15 residues. CDR1 is KGHDR and CDR2 is SFDVKD in the germline V gene. V was pared by 4 bases and J by 1 base, with 12 bases between.